The source of this T cell receptor beta chain is a study of Graves' ophthalmopathy and Graves' hyperthyroidism. Overall study: Prior to any treatment, peripheral blood was collected at the time of initial diagnosis.

This clonotype was recorded once. Germline V gives CDR1 SGDLS, CDR2 YYNGEE. The V end lost 7 bases, the J end lost 2 bases, and 22 bases lay between the germline ends. CDR3 length equals 16 residues. Amplified material comprised TCR beta CDR3 regions derived from RNA transcripts. RT-PCR in the first round used HTBI primers; a second-round multiplex PCR followed. TCRdb re-derived calls from the multiplex PCR reads in MiXCR, one entry per CDR3 protein. This sample yields about 620,000 distinct CDR3 sequences, of which about 24% are seen a single time; more than 5.5% belongs to the top ten. This chain links TRBV9 with TRBJ2-7; D may correspond to TRBD1 or TRBD2 (5 bases each). This receptor was obtained from a woman younger than 30 with stable Graves' hyperthyroidism. Some clones in this sample may be carry-over from other donors' samples. Sequenced sample: peripheral blood. The CDR3 sequence: CASGRGSSGPTYEQYF. CDR3 DNA sequence: TGTGCCAGCGGGAGAGGGTCGTCAGGGCCGACCTACGAGCAGTACTTC. Full variable domain (missing parts from reference TRBV9 and TRBJ2-7): DSGVTQTPKHLITATGQRVTLRCSPRSGDLSVYWYQQSLDQGLQFLIQYYNGEERAKGNILERFSAQQFPDLHSELNLSSLELGDSALYFCASGRGSSGPTYEQYFGPGTRLTVT.